Sequencing of this T cell receptor beta chain was carried out in a study of beta chain features in type 1 diabetes. cDNA synthesis used the whole RNA isolate, giving expressed TCRB sequences. Produced via immunoSEQ multiplex PCR; TCRdb's table is partial and in-frame only. This sample has 310,000 or so clones, with about 11% found just once. Study findings and constraints: Within the patient group, naive, central memory and Treg TCRB repertoires appeared more similar to each other than within healthy donors. Researchers could not determine here whether HLA type influences TCRB rearrangement.

The germline V gene encodes CDR1 SGHVS and CDR2 FNYEAQ. The junction had 7 bases not matched to a gene; V was cut back by 5 bases and J by 2 bases. This CDR3 comprises 15 residues. There are a few counts of this clone. Its matching antigen is unknown. Sample: naive CD4+ T cells from blood. This chain links TRBV7-6 with TRBJ2-7, with TRBD2 matching 9 bases. This sequence originates from a woman younger than 45 in good health. CDR3 sequence: CASSPTSGLTYEQYF. CDR3 nucleotide sequence: TGTGCCAGCAGCCCGACTAGCGGACTAACCTACGAGCAGTACTTC.